The clone carrying this T cell receptor (beta chain) was counted at least ten times. What it recognizes is unknown. This sample was included in a study of T cells after yellow fever vaccination. TCRdb processed the 5' RACE reads anew with MiXCR; each CDR3 protein has one entry. Of about 320,000 distinct CDR3 sequences listed, around 6.8% are singletons. V lost 4 bases and J lost 3; bases outside the gene matches: 5. The germline CDR1 and CDR2 sequences are SGHTS and YDEGEE. This CDR3 comprises 14 residues. General study findings and limits: Abundant contaminating clonotypes from the bulk population could appear in FACS-sorted repertoires. Just a small share of clonotypes turned up in the CD4 compartment as well as the CD8 compartment.

This chain joins TRBV5-8 and TRBJ1-2; TRBD1 matches 8 bases. The source was PBMCs, collected roughly 45 days after the first yellow fever vaccination. The TCR was taken from a man in his late teens or twenties who received the YFV17D yellow fever vaccine. CDR3 DNA: TGTGCCAGCAGCCCCGGGACAGGCGACTATGGCTACACCTTC. Residues: CASSPGTGDYGYTF.